Below are 9 T cell receptor beta chains sequenced from a single sample in a study of cytomegalovirus exposure and HLA in healthy donors. Researchers ran the PCR with 60 Vbeta and 13 Jbeta primers. Clones were sequenced by immunoSEQ multiplex PCR, and TCRdb holds only the in-frame ones, with some missing. The profile shows some 65,000 clones, 78% of them singletons. Sequencing used PBMCs. The source of these receptors is a girl between 5 and 17 years old in good health and CMV-seropositive.

This clone has at least ten counts. The chain recombines TRBV7-9 with TRBJ2-7; perhaps TRBD2 as D (5 bases). The CDR3 runs to 16 residues. V was cut by 5 bases and J by 2 bases, with 19 bases left in between. Per germline, CDR1 SEHNR and CDR2 FQNEAQ (reference sequence). CDR3 nucleotides: TGTGCCAGCAGCCTCCCCGGAGGTTTCGAAACCTACGAGCAGTACTTC. Protein: CASSLPGGFETYEQYF.

J is TRBJ2-7 and V is TRBV2; 9 bases align to TRBD1. This CDR3 has 14 residues. Germline assignment: CDR1 SNHLY and CDR2 FYNNEI. J gave up 7 bases and V 5 bases, and 9 bases lay outside the gene matches. In nucleotides, the CDR3 is TGTGCCAGCAGTCCAGGACAGGGGTTCGGGGAGCAGTACTTC. It translates to CASSPGQGFGEQYF.

The chain employs TRBV5-6 and TRBJ2-7; 7 nucleotides align to TRBD1. There are 14 residues in the CDR3. CDR1 is SGHDT, CDR2 YYEEEE, per germline. Trimming at V came to 4 bases and at J to 1 base, leaving 5 bases not matched to a gene. In DNA form, the CDR3 reads TGTGCCAGCAGCCGGGACAGAATTTCCTACGAGCAGTACTTC. This gives the protein CASSRDRISYEQYF.

The chain combines TRBV19 with TRBJ1-5; TRBD1 matches at 9 bases. The CDR3 has 15 residues. J lost 8 bases, V lost 5 bases, and 10 bases had no gene match. CDR1 and CDR2 (germline): LNHDA, SQIVND (reference sequence). The CDR3 nucleotides read TGTGCCAGTAGTGGGGTGGACAGGGGCGGTGAGCCCCAGCATTTT. Translated: CASSGVDRGGEPQHF.

The gene calls are TRBV4-1 and TRBJ1-5; D not certain. The V end was cut by 4 bases, the J end by 10 bases, with 14 bases between. CDR1 is MGHRA and CDR2 is YSYEKL in the germline V gene. The CDR3 covers 13 residues. The CDR3, as DNA: TGCGCCAGCAGCCCCCTGGGTACAGTCCCCCAGCATTTT. It is translated as CASSPLGTVPQHF.

This clone came up a few times. The chain employs TRBV4-1 and TRBJ1-1, with D uncertain. CDR1 and CDR2 from the germline V gene are MGHRA and YSYEKL. The V end lost 3 bases, the J end lost 10 bases, and 12 bases lay between the germline ends. CDR3 length: 12 residues. The CDR3 region is CASSQPLSRAFF. The CDR3 DNA reads as TGCGCCAGCAGCCAGCCCTTGTCGAGAGCTTTCTTT.

This chain uses TRBV28 with TRBJ2-7, with a possible D match to TRBD2 (5 bases). V lost 5 bases, J lost 3 bases, and 11 bases lay in between. Per germline, CDR1 MDHEN and CDR2 SYDVKM. The CDR3 runs 13 residues. The CDR3 is CASSERTIYEQYF. CDR3 in DNA: TGTGCCAGCAGTGAGCGGACGATCTACGAGCAGTACTTC.

The J gene is TRBJ2-3, the V gene TRBV6-1; D call uncertain. The length of the CDR3 is 12 residues. Germline CDR1 is MNHNS and CDR2 is SASEGT. Deletions cut 6 bases from V and 11 bases from J, with 15 bases between. The DNA for the CDR3 is TGTGCCAGCAGCATAGACGCGGTAATGCAGTATTTT. Translated: CASSIDAVMQYF.

The chain recombines TRBV6-5 with TRBJ1-1, with D perhaps TRBD1 (6 bases). The CDR3 totals 12 residues. Trimming took off 5 bases at V and 6 bases at J, with 10 bases between the two ends. In germline, CDR1 is MNHEY, CDR2 SVGAGI. This CDR3 is CASSRGGSEAFF. In DNA, the CDR3 is TGTGCCAGCAGTAGAGGGGGATCTGAAGCTTTCTTT.